Included here is one T cell receptor (beta chain) sequence, with context. The data derive from a study of ipilimumab plus nivolumab after autologous stem cell transplantation. V lost 5 bases and J lost 5, with 19 bases in between. The CDR3 consists of 15 residues. Germline V gene lookup returns CDR1 MNHEY and CDR2 SMNVEV (reference sequence). Assay: immunoSEQ multiplex PCR; the TCRdb copy retains only in-frame clones and omits some. Of about 13,000 clones in the sample, around 78% were seen once. The chain is built from TRBV27 and TRBJ2-7; a weak D match, TRBD1 (8 bases). Sequences were derived from PBMCs, sampled in a trial of ipilimumab plus nivolumab as post-transplant consolidation. This TCR was recovered from a male donor with diffuse large B-cell lymphoma. This CDR3 is CASSTTYRGGDEQYF. For the CDR3, the DNA is TGTGCCAGCAGTACTACGTACAGGGGGGGGGACGAGCAGTACTTC.